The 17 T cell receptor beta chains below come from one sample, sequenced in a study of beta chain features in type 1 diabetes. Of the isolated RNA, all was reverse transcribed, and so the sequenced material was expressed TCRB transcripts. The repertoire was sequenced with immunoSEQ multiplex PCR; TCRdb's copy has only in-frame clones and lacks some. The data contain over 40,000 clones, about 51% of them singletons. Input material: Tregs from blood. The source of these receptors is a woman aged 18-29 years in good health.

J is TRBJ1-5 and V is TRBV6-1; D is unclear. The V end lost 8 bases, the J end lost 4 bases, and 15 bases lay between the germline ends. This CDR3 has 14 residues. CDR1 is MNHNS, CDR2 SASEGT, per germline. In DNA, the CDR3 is TGTGCCAGCCCCGGCGACGGAGTTAATCAGCCCCAGCATTTT. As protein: CASPGDGVNQPQHF.

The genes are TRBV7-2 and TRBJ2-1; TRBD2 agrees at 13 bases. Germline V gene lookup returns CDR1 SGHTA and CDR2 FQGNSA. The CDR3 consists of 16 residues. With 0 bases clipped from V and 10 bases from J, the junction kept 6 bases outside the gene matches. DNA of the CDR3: TGTGCCAGCAGCTTAGCCTTACTAGCGGGAGGGAGAGAGCAGTTCTTC. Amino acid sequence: CASSLALLAGGREQFF. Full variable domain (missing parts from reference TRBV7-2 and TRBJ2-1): GAGVSQSPSNKVTEKGKDVELRCDPISGHTALYWYRQSLGQGLEFLIYFQGNSAPDKSGLPSDRFSAERTGGSVSTLTIQRTQQEDSAVYLCASSLALLAGGREQFFGPGTRLTVL.

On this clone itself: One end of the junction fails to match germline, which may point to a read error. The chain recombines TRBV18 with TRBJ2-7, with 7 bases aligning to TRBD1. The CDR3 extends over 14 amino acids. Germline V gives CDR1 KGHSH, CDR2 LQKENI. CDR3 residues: CASAPTGTVYEQYF. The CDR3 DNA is TGTGCCAGCGCACCGACAGGGACGGTCTACGAGCAGTACTTC.

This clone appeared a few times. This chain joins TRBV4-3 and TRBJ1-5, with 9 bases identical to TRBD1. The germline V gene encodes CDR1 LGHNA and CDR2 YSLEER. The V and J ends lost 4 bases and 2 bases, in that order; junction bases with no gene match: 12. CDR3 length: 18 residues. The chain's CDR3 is CASSPTIWDREGNQPQHF. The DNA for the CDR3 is TGCGCCAGCAGCCCCACCATATGGGACAGGGAGGGCAATCAGCCCCAGCATTTT.

CDR3 sequence (DNA): TGTGCCAGCAGCGGTAGCGGGAGGGCCTTTAATGAGCAGTTCTTC. It is translated as CASSGSGRAFNEQFF. The chain joins TRBV6-6 to TRBJ2-1; 11 bases map to TRBD2. The CDR3 has 15 residues. Germline V gives CDR1 MNHNY, CDR2 SVGAGI (reference sequence). Trimming took 6 bases from V and 7 from J; bases not matched to a gene: 8.

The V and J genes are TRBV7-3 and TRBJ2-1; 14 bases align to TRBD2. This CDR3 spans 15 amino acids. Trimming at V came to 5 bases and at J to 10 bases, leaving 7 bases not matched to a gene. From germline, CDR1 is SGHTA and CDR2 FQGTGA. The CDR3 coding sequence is TGTGCCAGCAGCCCGGGACTAGCGGGAGAGGGCGAGCAGTTCTTC. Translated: CASSPGLAGEGEQFF.

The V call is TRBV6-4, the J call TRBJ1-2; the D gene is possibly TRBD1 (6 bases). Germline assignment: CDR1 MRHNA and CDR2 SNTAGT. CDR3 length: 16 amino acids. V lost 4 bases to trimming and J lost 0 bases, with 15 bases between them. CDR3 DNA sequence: TGTGCCAGCAGTGCGGGGGGCAGTCTAGCTAACTATGGCTACACCTTC. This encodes CASSAGGSLANYGYTF.

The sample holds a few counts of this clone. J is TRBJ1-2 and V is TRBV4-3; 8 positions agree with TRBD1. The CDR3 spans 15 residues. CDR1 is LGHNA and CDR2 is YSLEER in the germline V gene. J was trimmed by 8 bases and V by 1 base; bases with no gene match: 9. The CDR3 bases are TGCGCCAGCAGCCAAGCCACAGGGGGTGGTTACGGCTACACCTTC. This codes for CASSQATGGGYGYTF.

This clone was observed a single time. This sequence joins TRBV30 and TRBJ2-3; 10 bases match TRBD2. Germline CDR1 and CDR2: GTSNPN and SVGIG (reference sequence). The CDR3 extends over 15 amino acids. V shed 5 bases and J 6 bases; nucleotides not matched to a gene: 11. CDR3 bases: TGTGCCTGGGGTCGAGGACTAGCGGAAGCGGATACGCAGTATTTT. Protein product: CAWGRGLAEADTQYF.

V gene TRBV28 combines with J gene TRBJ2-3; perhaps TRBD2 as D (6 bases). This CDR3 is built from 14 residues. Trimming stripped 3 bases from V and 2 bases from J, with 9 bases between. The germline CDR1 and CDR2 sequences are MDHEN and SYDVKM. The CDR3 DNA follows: TGTGCCAGCAGTTTGGAGGGAATCACAGATACGCAGTATTTT. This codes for CASSLEGITDTQYF.

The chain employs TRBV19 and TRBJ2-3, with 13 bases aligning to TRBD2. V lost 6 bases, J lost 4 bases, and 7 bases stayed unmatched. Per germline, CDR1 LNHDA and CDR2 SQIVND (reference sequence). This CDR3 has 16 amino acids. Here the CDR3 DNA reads TGTGCCAGTAGCCCCAGGACTAGCGGGAGTTCAGATACGCAGTATTTT. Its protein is CASSPRTSGSSDTQYF.

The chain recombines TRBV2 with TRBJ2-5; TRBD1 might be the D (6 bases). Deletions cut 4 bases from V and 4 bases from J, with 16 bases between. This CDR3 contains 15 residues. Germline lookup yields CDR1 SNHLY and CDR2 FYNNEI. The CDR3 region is CASSVGQHVIETQYF. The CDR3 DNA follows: TGTGCCAGCAGTGTCGGACAGCATGTTATAGAGACCCAGTACTTC.

The CDR3 region has the DNA TGTGCCAGCTCACTAAACAGGGGAACACGCAATGAGCAGTTCTTC. This gives the protein CASSLNRGTRNEQFF. The rearrangement joins TRBV18 to TRBJ2-1, with 7 bases that match TRBD1. This CDR3 has 15 amino acids. Trimming at V came to 4 bases and at J to 6 bases, leaving 9 bases not matched to a gene. Germline CDR1 and CDR2: KGHSH and LQKENI.

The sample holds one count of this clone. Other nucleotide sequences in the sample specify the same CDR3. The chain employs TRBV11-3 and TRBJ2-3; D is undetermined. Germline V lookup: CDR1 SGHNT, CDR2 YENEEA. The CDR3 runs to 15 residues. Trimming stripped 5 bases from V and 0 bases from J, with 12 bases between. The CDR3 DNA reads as TGTGCCAGCAGCCTATCTGTCGGGAGCACAGATACGCAGTATTTT. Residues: CASSLSVGSTDTQYF.

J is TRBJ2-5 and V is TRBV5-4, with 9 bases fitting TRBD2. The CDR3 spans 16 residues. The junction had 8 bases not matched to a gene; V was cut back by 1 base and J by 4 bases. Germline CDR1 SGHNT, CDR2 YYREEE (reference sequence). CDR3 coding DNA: TGTGCCAGCAGCTTGCGGGCGGGAGGGGGTGTAGAGACCCAGTACTTC. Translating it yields CASSLRAGGGVETQYF.

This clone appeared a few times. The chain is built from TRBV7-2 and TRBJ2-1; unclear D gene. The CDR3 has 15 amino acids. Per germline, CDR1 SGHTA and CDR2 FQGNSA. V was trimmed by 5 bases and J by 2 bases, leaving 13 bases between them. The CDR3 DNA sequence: TGTGCCAGCAGCCTCCAGAGCGCTACCTACAATGAGCAGTTCTTC. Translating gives CASSLQSATYNEQFF.

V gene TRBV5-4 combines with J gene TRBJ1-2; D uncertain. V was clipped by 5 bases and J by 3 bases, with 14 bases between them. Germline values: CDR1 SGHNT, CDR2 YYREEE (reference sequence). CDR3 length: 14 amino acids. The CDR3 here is CASSGRGLDYGYTF. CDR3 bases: TGTGCCAGCAGTGGTCGGGGTTTGGACTATGGCTACACCTTC. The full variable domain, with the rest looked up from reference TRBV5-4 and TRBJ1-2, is ETGVTQSPTHLIKTRGQQVTLRCSSQSGHNTVSWYQQALGQGPQFIFQYYREEENGRGNFPPRFSGLQFPNYSSELNVNALELDDSALYLCASSGRGLDYGYTFGSGTRLTVV.